A single sample gave rise to the 2 T cell receptor beta chains below, sequenced in a study of cytomegalovirus exposure and HLA in healthy donors. Amplification used 60 Vbeta primers and 13 Jbeta primers. The table came from immunoSEQ multiplex PCR; TCRdb's copy has only in-frame clones and leaves some out. The data hold 250,000 to 350,000 clones, with just over 85% observed a single time. Source material: PBMCs. The receptors come from a man aged 35 to 55 in good health and CMV-seropositive.

This chain links TRBV2 with TRBJ2-1, with 9 bases fitting TRBD2. This CDR3 region has 15 residues. Germline assignment: CDR1 SNHLY and CDR2 FYNNEI. V was clipped by 7 bases and J by 9 bases; unmatched bases: 13. As DNA, the CDR3 is TGTGCCAGCACCCAGGCGGCGGGAGGGCCTGGTGAGCAGTTCTTC. Translated, it gives CASTQAAGGPGEQFF.

J is TRBJ2-2 and V is TRBV4-3, with D possibly being TRBD1 (5 bases). Germline CDR1 and CDR2: LGHNA and YSLEER. V lost 1 base and J lost 3, with 9 bases in between. The CDR3 loop spans 15 amino acids. The CDR3 sequence is CASSQGQGDTGELFF. The CDR3 DNA follows: TGCGCCAGCAGCCAAGGTCAGGGCGACACCGGGGAGCTGTTTTTT.